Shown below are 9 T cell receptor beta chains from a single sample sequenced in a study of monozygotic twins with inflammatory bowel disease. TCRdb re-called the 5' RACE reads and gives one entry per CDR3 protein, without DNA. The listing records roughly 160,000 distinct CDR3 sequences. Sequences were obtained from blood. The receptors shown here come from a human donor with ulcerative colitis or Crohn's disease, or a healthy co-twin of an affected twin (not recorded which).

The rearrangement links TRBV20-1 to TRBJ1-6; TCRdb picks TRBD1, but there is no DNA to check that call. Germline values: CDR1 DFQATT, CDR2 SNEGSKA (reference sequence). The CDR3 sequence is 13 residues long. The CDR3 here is CSGTTGDNSPLHF.

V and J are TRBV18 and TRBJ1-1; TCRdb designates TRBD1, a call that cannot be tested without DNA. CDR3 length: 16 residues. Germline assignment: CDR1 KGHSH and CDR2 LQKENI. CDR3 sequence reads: CASSLSTGTANTEAFF.

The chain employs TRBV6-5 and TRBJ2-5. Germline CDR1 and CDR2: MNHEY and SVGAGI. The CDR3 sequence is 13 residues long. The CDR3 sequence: CASSLDGEETQYF.

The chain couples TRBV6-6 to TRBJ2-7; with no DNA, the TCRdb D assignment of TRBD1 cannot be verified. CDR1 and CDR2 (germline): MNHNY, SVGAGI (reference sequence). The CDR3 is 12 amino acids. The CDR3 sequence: CASSYWGNEQYF.

The CDR3 is CASTPTGNQPQHF. The V and J genes are TRBV7-9 and TRBJ1-5; TCRdb calls TRBD1, which cannot be checked without DNA. CDR1 is SEHNR and CDR2 is FQNEAQ in the germline V gene (reference sequence). There are 13 residues in the CDR3. Full variable domain (missing parts from reference TRBV7-9 and TRBJ1-5): DTGVSQNPRHKITKRGQNVTFRCDPISEHNRLYWYRQTLGQGPEFLTYFQNEAQLEKSRLLSDRFSAERPKGSFSTLEIQRTEQGDSAMYLCASTPTGNQPQHFGDGTRLSIL.

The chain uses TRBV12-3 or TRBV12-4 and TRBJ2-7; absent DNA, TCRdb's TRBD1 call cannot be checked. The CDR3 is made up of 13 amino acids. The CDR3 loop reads CASRGDSSYEQYF.

Here the CDR3 reads CASQILNEQFF. The rearrangement joins TRBV28 to TRBJ2-1. Germline CDR1 is MDHEN and CDR2 is SYDVKM. The length of the CDR3 is 11 residues.

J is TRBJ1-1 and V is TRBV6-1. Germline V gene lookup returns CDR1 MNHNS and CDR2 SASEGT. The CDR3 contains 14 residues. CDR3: CASMEGVLNTEAFF.

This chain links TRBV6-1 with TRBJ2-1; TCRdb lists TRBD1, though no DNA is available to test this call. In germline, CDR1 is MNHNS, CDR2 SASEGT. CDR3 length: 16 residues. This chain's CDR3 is CASSTLGGASYNEQFF.